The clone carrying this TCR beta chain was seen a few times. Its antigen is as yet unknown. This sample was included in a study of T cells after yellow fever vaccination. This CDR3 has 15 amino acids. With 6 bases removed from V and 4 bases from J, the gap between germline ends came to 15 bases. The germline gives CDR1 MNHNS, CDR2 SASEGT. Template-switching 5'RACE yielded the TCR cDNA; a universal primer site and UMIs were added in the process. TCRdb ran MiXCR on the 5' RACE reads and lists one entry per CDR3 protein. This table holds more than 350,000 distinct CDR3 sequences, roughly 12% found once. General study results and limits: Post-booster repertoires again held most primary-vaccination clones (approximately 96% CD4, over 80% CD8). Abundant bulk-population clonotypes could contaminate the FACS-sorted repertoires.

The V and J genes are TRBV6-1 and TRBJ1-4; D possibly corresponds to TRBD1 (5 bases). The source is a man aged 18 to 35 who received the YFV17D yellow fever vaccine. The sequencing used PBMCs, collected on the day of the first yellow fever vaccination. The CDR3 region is CASSPSGGGNEKLFF. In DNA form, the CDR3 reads TGTGCCAGCAGCCCCTCGGGCGGGGGTAATGAAAAACTGTTTTTT.